The present entry profiles one T cell receptor (beta chain) with its context. This sample is part of a study of T cells expressing NK-cell markers. TCRdb re-called the 5' RACE reads; every CDR3 protein appears as one record, without DNA. Its listing shows roughly 180,000 distinct CDR3 sequences. Germline loops: CDR1 MNHNS, CDR2 SASEGT. The CDR3 is 15 amino acids. This TCR was sampled from a woman between 18 and 70 years old in good health. The sequencing sample was made of blood T cells: a sorted CD56 or NKG2C T cell subset, CD4+ or CD8+ T cells, or bulk PBMC T cells (not recorded which). V usage is TRBV6-1 and J usage is TRBJ2-7. CDR3 amino acids: CASSESFGQHYEQYF.